This entry lists 10 T cell receptor beta chains sequenced from one sample in a study of vaccination and CD4 T cells after COVID-19. Sequencing of DNA taken from cultured CD4+ T cells relied on the Oncomine TCR Beta short-read assay. TCRdb ran MiXCR on the PCR reads and lists one entry per CDR3 protein. The sample lists roughly 9,300 distinct CDR3 sequences; under 70% were seen once. The treatment was: 10-day PBMC culture with coronavirus spike peptide pools or control peptides (ViraFEST assay). No antigen has been assigned to these receptors. Sequencing was performed on CD4+ T cells from blood, cultured in vitro. Receptors were obtained from a human donor who had recovered from COVID-19.

This clonotype came up once. CDR3 DNA sequence: TGTGCCAGCTCTCGCGGGGGGGATCCAGATACGCAGTATTTT. Amino acids: CASSRGGDPDTQYF. V usage is TRBV7-3 and J usage is TRBJ2-3; TRBD2 matches at 9 bases. Germline values: CDR1 SGHTA, CDR2 FQGTGA. With V trimmed by 8 bases and J by 4 bases, 7 bases remained unmatched. CDR3 length equals 14 residues.

This clonotype occurred a few times. CDR3 bases: TGCAGTGCAAAAAGGACAGGGTGGAACACTGAAGCTTTCTTT. It is translated as CSAKRTGWNTEAFF. This rearrangement joins TRBV20-1 to TRBJ1-1; 8 bases fit TRBD1. With V trimmed by 6 bases and J by 1 base, 7 bases remained unmatched. The CDR3 loop spans 14 amino acids. Germline V CDR1 and CDR2: DFQATT, SNEGSKA (reference sequence).

The chain carries TRBV15 and TRBJ1-6; 9 positions agree with TRBD1. Trimming cost V 3 bases and J 9 bases; bases outside gene matches: 6. Looked up from germline, CDR1 is LNHNV and CDR2 is YYDKDF (reference sequence). This CDR3 region has 15 residues. The CDR3 region has the DNA TGTGCCACCAGCAGTCCGGGACAGGGAAGTTCACCCCTCCACTTT. This gives the protein CATSSPGQGSSPLHF.

This clonotype turned up a few times. The rearrangement links TRBV2 to TRBJ1-5; 9 bases match TRBD1. CDR3 length equals 15 residues. V was clipped by 6 bases and J by 6 bases; unmatched bases: 9. Germline V gives CDR1 SNHLY, CDR2 FYNNEI. The CDR3 coding sequence is TGTGCCAGCAGACGAGAGACAGGGGGGGCTCAGCCCCAGCATTTT. Amino acid sequence: CASRRETGGAQPQHF.

V and J are TRBV7-9 and TRBJ2-2; D remains ambiguous. CDR1 is SEHNR, CDR2 FQNEAQ, per germline (reference sequence). Trimming stripped 5 bases from V and 8 bases from J, with 12 bases between. CDR3 length: 13 amino acids. The CDR3 here is CASSLFSEGELFF. The CDR3 bases are TGTGCCAGCAGCCTTTTTAGTGAAGGGGAGCTGTTTTTT.

J is TRBJ2-1 and V is TRBV20-1, with TRBD1 as a possible D gene (6 bases). V was pared by 1 base and J by 3 bases, with 16 bases between. The germline CDR1 and CDR2 sequences are DFQATT and SNEGSKA (reference sequence). The length of the CDR3 is 16 residues. CDR3 DNA sequence: TGCAGTGCTAGAGTATTGGGACATGAGCGCTACAATGAGCAGTTCTTC. Protein sequence: CSARVLGHERYNEQFF.

In DNA form, the CDR3 reads TGTGCCAGCTCACCCCCTAGCGGGTGGCAGTCCTATGGCTACACCTTC. Amino acids: CASSPPSGWQSYGYTF. The chain employs TRBV18 and TRBJ1-2; unclear D gene. The CDR3 runs to 16 residues. Trimming shortened V by 3 bases and J by 4 bases, and 18 bases separated the two germline ends. CDR1 is KGHSH, CDR2 LQKENI, per germline.

This rearrangement joins TRBV6-1 to TRBJ2-7; 12 bases map to TRBD2. In germline, CDR1 is MNHNS, CDR2 SASEGT. With 6 bases clipped from V and 1 base from J, the junction kept 4 bases outside the gene matches. CDR3 length equals 15 residues. The CDR3 is CASRRGLAGSYEQYF. CDR3 nucleotides: TGTGCCAGCAGACGCGGACTAGCGGGGTCCTACGAGCAGTACTTC.

This clonotype is a singleton in its sample. The chain links TRBV2 to TRBJ1-2; maybe TRBD1 (5 bases). V lost 5 bases to trimming and J lost 5 bases, with 18 bases between them. The CDR3 has 15 residues. The germline gives CDR1 SNHLY, CDR2 FYNNEI. CDR3 protein: CASSPQAPGAYGYTF. For the CDR3, the DNA is TGTGCCAGCAGTCCACAGGCCCCCGGGGCTTATGGCTACACCTTC.

Concerning this clonotype itself: Since the CDR3 does not end with the conserved phenylalanine or tryptophan, this likely comes from a read error. The rearrangement joins TRBV10-3 to TRBJ2-5, with D perhaps given as TRBD1 or TRBD2 (6 bases each). The CDR3 has 13 residues. Trimming took 4 bases from V and 5 from J, leaving 11 bases between them. Germline CDR1 reads ENHRY; CDR2 reads SYGVKD. Here the CDR3 reads CAISGGAGETQYS. The CDR3 nucleotides read TGTGCCATCAGTGGGGGGGCAGGTGAGACCCAGTACTCC.